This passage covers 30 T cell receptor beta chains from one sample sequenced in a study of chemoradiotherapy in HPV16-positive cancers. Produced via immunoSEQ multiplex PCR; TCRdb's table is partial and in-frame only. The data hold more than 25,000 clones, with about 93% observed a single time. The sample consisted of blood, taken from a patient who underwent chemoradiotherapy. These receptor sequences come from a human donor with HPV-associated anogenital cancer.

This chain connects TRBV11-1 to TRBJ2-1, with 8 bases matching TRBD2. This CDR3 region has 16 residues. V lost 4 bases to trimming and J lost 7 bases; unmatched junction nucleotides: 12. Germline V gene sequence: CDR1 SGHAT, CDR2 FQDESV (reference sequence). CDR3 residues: CASSSRIVAGTNEQFF. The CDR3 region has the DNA TGTGCCAGCAGCTCCCGCATTGTAGCGGGGACAAATGAGCAGTTCTTC.

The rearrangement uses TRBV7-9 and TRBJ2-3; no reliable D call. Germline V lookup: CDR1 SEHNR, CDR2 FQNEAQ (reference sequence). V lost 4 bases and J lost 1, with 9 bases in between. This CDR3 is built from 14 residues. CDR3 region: CASSYYTRTDTQYF. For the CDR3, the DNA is TGTGCCAGCAGCTACTACACCCGCACAGATACGCAGTATTTT.

In nucleotides, the CDR3 is TGTGCCAGCAGCCGTACAGGGGGCTCCGAGCAGTACTTC. Encoded protein: CASSRTGGSEQYF. V is TRBV7-3 and J is TRBJ2-7, with TRBD1 matching 9 bases. The CDR3 consists of 13 residues. Germline V gene sequence: CDR1 SGHTA, CDR2 FQGTGA. After removal of 5 bases from V and 6 bases from J, the junction contained 5 bases not matched to a gene.

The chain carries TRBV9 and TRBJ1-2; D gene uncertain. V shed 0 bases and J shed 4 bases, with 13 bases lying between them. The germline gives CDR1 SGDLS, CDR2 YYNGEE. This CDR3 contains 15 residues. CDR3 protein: CASSVVEGRPYGYTF. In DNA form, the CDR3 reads TGTGCCAGCAGCGTAGTTGAAGGGAGGCCCTATGGCTACACCTTC.

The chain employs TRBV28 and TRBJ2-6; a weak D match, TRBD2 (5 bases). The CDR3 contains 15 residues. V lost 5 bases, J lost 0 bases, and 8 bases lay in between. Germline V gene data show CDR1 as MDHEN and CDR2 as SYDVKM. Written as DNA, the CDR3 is TGTGCCAGCAGTCTACGGGGCTCTGGGGCCAACGTCCTGACTTTC. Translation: CASSLRGSGANVLTF.

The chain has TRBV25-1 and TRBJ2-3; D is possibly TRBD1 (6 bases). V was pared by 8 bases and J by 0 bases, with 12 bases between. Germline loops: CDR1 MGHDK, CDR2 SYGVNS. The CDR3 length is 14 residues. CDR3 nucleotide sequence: TGTGCCAGCCTTGGGGGCCCTAGCACAGATACGCAGTATTTT. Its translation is CASLGGPSTDTQYF.

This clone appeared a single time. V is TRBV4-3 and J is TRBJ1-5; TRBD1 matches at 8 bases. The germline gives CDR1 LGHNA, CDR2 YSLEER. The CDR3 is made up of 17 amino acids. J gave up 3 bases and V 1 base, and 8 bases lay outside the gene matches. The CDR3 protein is CASSQARTGFPNQPQHF. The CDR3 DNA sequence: TGCGCCAGCAGCCAAGCACGGACAGGGTTCCCCAATCAGCCCCAGCATTTT.

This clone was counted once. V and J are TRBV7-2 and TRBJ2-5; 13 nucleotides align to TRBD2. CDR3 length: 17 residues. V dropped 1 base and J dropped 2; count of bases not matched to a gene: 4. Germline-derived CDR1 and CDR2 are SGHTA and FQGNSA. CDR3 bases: TGTGCCAGCAGCTTAGAACTAGCGGGGGGGCCACAAGAGACCCAGTACTTC. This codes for CASSLELAGGPQETQYF.

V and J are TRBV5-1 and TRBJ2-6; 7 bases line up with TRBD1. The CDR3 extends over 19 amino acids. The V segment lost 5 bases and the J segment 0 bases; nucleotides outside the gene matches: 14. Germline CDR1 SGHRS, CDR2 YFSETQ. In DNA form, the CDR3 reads TGCGCCAGCAGTAATAATCCGGGACAGCCGTCCTCTGGGGCCAACGTCCTGACTTTC. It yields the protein CASSNNPGQPSSGANVLTF.

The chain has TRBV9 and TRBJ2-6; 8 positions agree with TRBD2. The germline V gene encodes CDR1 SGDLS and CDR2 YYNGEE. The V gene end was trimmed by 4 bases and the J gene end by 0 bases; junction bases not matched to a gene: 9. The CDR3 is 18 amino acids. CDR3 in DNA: TGTGCCAGCAGCCTCAGGGCGGGGGGCGACTCTGGGGCCAACGTCCTGACTTTC. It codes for CASSLRAGGDSGANVLTF.

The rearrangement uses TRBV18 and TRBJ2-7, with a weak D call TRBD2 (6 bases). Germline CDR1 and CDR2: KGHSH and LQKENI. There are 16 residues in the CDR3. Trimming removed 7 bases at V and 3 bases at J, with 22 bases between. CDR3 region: CASFSGIGGGVYEQYF. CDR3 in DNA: TGTGCCAGCTTTTCCGGGATCGGCGGAGGGGTCTACGAGCAGTACTTC.

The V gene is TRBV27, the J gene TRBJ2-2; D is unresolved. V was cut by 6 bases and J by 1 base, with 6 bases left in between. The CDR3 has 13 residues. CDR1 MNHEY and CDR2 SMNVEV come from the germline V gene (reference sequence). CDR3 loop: CASRTVNTGELFF. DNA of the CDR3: TGTGCCAGCAGGACCGTGAACACCGGGGAGCTGTTTTTT.

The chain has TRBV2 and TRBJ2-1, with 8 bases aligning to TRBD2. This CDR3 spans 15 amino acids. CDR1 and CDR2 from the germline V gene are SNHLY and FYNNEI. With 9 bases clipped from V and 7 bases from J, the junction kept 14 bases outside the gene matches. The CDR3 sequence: CASKRETLDGNEQFF. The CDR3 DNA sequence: TGTGCCAGTAAGCGGGAGACCCTCGACGGGAATGAGCAGTTCTTC.

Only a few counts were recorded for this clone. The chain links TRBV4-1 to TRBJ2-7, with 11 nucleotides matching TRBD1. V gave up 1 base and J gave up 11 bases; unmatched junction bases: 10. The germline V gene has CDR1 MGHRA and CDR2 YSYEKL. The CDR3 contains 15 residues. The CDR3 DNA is TGCGCCAGCAGCCAAGTCCGGGACAGGGGGAAGGGGAAGTACTTC. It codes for CASSQVRDRGKGKYF.

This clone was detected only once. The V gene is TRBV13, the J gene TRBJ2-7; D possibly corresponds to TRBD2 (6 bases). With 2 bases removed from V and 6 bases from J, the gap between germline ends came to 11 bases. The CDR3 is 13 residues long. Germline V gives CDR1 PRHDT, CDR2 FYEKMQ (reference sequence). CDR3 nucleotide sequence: TGTGCCAGCAGCTTAAGACTAGTGGGCGAGCAGTACTTC. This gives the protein CASSLRLVGEQYF.

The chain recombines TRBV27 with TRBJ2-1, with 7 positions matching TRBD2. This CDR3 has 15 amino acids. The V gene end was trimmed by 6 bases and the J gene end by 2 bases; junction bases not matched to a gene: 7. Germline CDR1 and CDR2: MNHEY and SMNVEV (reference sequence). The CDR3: CASSEEGGPYNEQFF. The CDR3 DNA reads TGTGCCAGCAGCGAGGAGGGAGGGCCCTACAATGAGCAGTTCTTC.

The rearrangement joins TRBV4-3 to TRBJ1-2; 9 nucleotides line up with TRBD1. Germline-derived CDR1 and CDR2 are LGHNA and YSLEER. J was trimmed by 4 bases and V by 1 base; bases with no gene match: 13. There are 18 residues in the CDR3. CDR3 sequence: CASSQGDTGTGFSYGYTF. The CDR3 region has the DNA TGCGCCAGCAGCCAAGGGGATACCGGGACAGGGTTTAGCTATGGCTACACCTTC.

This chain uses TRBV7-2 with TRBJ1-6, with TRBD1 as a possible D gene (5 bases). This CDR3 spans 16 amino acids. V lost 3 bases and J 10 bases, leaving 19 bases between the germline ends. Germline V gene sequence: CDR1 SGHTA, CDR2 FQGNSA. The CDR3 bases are TGTGCCAGCAGCTTCGCCGGGACGGCACCAGGGTCACCCCTCCACTTT. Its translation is CASSFAGTAPGSPLHF. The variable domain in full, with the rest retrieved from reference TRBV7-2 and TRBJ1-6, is GAGVSQSPSNKVTEKGKDVELRCDPISGHTALYWYRQSLGQGLEFLIYFQGNSAPDKSGLPSDRFSAERTGGSVSTLTIQRTQQEDSAVYLCASSFAGTAPGSPLHFGNGTRLTVT.

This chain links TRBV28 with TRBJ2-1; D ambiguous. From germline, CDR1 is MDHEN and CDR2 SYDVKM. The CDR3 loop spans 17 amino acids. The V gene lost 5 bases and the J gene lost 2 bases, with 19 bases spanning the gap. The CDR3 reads CASSLAGALSPYNEQFF. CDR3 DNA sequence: TGTGCCAGCAGTCTGGCCGGCGCTTTATCCCCCTACAATGAGCAGTTCTTC.

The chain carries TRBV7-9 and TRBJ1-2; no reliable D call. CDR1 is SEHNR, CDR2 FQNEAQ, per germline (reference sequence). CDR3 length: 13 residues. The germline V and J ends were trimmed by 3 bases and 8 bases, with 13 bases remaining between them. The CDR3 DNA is TGTGCCAGCAGCTTGGGAATGATCGGCGGCTACACCTTC. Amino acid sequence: CASSLGMIGGYTF.

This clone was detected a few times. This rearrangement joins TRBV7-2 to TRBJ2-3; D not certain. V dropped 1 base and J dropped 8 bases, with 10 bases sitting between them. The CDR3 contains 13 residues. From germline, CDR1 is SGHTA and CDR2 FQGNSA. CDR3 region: CASSLGFDGTQYF. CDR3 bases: TGTGCCAGCAGCTTAGGTTTCGATGGTACGCAGTATTTT.

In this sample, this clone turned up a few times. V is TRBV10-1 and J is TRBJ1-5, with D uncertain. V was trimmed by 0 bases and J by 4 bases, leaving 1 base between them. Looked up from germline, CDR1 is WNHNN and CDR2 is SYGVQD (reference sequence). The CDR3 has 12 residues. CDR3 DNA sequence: TGCGCCAGCAGTGAGTCAAATCAGCCCCAGCATTTT. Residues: CASSESNQPQHF.

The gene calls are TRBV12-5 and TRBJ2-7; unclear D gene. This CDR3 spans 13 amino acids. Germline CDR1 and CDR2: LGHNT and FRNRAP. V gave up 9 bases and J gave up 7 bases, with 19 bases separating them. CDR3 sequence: CASLNGRVGEQYF. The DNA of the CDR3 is TGTGCTAGCCTAAACGGACGGGTGGGGGAGCAGTACTTC.

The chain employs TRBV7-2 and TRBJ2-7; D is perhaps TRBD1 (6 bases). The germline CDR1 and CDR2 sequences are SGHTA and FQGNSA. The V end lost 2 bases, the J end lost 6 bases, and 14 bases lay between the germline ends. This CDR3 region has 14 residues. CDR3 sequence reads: CASSLIAGAAEQYF. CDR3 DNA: TGTGCCAGCAGCTTAATCGCAGGGGCAGCCGAGCAGTACTTC.

The CDR3 protein is CASTNTDTQYF. The CDR3 coding sequence is TGTGCCAGCACGAACACAGATACGCAGTATTTT. The V and J genes are TRBV6-1 and TRBJ2-3; D gene uncertain. Germline V gives CDR1 MNHNS, CDR2 SASEGT. The germline V and J ends were trimmed by 7 bases and 2 bases, with 4 bases remaining between them. This CDR3 has 11 amino acids.

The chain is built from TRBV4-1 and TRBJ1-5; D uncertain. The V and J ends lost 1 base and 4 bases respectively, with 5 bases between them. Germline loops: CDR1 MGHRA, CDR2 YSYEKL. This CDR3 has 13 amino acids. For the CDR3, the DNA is TGCGCCAGCAGCCAAGCTCGGAATCAGCCCCAGCATTTT. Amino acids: CASSQARNQPQHF.

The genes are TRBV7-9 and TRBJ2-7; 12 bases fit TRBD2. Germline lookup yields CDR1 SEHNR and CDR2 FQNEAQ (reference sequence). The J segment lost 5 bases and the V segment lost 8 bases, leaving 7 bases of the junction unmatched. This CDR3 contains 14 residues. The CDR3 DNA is TGTGCCAGCCGGACTAGCGGGGAGAGCGACGAGCAGTACTTC. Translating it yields CASRTSGESDEQYF.

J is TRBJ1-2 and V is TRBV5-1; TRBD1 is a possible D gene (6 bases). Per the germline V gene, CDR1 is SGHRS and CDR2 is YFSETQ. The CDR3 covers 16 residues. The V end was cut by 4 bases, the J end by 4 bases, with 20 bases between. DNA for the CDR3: TGCGCCAGCAGCGCATCGGGGGCAGGGGACATCTATGGCTACACCTTC. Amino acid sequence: CASSASGAGDIYGYTF.

CDR3 nucleotides: TGTGCCAGCAGCTCCCGGACTAGCACAGATACGCAGTATTTT. Encoded protein: CASSSRTSTDTQYF. The chain couples TRBV7-9 to TRBJ2-3, with D possibly matching TRBD2 (5 bases). The CDR3 totals 14 residues. The germline V and J ends were trimmed by 4 bases and 0 bases, with 8 bases remaining between them. CDR1 is SEHNR and CDR2 is FQNEAQ in the germline V gene (reference sequence).

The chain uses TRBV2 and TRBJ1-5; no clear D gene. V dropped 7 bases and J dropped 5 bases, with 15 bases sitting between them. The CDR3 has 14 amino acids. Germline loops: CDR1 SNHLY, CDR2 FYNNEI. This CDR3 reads CASTPLRVDQPQHF. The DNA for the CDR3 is TGTGCCAGCACTCCCTTGCGGGTGGATCAGCCCCAGCATTTT.